This entry lists 30 T cell receptor beta chains sequenced from one sample in a study of cytomegalovirus exposure and HLA in healthy donors. Researchers ran the PCR with 60 Vbeta and 13 Jbeta primers. Sequenced by immunoSEQ multiplex PCR; TCRdb stores in-frame clones only, minus some. The repertoire has over 250,000 clones, around 65% of them found once; the top ten carry about 2.2%. Sequenced: PBMCs. The receptors stem from a female donor in good health and CMV-seronegative.

This clone was recorded a few times. This sequence joins TRBV7-8 and TRBJ1-1; 9 nucleotides agree with TRBD1. This CDR3 has 14 amino acids. Losses at the gene ends were 5 bases for V and 6 bases for J; bases not matched to a gene: 7. CDR1 is SGHVS and CDR2 is FQNEAQ in the germline V gene. The chain's CDR3 is CASSPPGQGPEAFF. As DNA, the CDR3 is TGTGCCAGCAGCCCCCCGGGACAGGGACCTGAAGCTTTCTTT.

This chain uses TRBV28 with TRBJ1-3, with a tentative D call TRBD1 (6 bases). Trimming took 4 bases from V and 6 from J, leaving 16 bases between them. The CDR3 runs 15 residues. Germline assignment: CDR1 MDHEN and CDR2 SYDVKM. The DNA of the CDR3 is TGTGCCAGCAGTTCTCCTAGACAGGTTCAAAACACCATATATTTT. Amino acid sequence: CASSSPRQVQNTIYF.

This chain uses TRBV10-1 with TRBJ1-3, with TRBD1 identical over 7 bases. CDR3 length equals 14 residues. V shed 6 bases, J shed 5 bases, and the junction held 7 bases outside the gene matches. Germline V gives CDR1 WNHNN, CDR2 SYGVQD (reference sequence). The CDR3 nucleotides are TGCGCCAGCAGCCCCGGGACAGCAAGAAACACCATATATTTT. It translates to CASSPGTARNTIYF.

The gene calls are TRBV27 and TRBJ2-2; TRBD1 aligns across 9 bases. CDR3 size: 17 residues. The trim removed 5 bases at V and 8 bases at J, leaving 15 bases unmatched. CDR1 is MNHEY, CDR2 SMNVEV, per germline (reference sequence). CDR3 amino acids: CASSIIQGAVPLGELFF. In DNA form, the CDR3 reads TGTGCCAGCAGTATCATACAGGGGGCAGTCCCGTTAGGGGAGCTGTTTTTT.

This rearrangement joins TRBV27 to TRBJ2-7; 11 nucleotides align to TRBD2. V trimming: 5 bases; J trimming: 5 bases; junction bases outside the gene matches: 14. The V gene's germline CDR1 is MNHEY and CDR2 SMNVEV (reference sequence). This CDR3 has 17 amino acids. The CDR3 sequence: CASSQIAGGMGSNEQYF. The CDR3 DNA reads as TGTGCCAGCAGTCAAATAGCGGGAGGGATGGGTTCCAACGAGCAGTACTTC.

The J gene is TRBJ2-7, the V gene TRBV7-2; perhaps TRBD1 as D (5 bases). CDR3 length: 16 amino acids. Trimming removed 4 bases from V and 0 bases from J, with 16 bases in between. The germline V gene encodes CDR1 SGHTA and CDR2 FQGNSA. The CDR3, as DNA: TGTGCCAGCAGCTCAACAACGACAGCCAGCTCCTACGAGCAGTACTTC. Translating it yields CASSSTTTASSYEQYF. Full variable domain (rest looked up from reference TRBV7-2 and TRBJ2-7): GAGVSQSPSNKVTEKGKDVELRCDPISGHTALYWYRQSLGQGLEFLIYFQGNSAPDKSGLPSDRFSAERTGGSVSTLTIQRTQQEDSAVYLCASSSTTTASSYEQYFGPGTRLTVT.

The V call is TRBV15, the J call TRBJ2-2; 7 nucleotides line up with TRBD2. Trimming cost V 4 bases and J 6 bases; bases outside gene matches: 2. From germline, CDR1 is LNHNV and CDR2 YYDKDF (reference sequence). The CDR3 contains 13 residues. CDR3: CATSNGGSGELFF. The CDR3 region has the DNA TGTGCCACCAGCAACGGGGGGTCCGGGGAGCTGTTTTTT.

This chain links TRBV7-2 with TRBJ2-7; 9 nucleotides match TRBD1. This CDR3 is built from 14 residues. The V gene's germline CDR1 is SGHTA and CDR2 FQGNSA. The V and J ends lost 4 bases and 2 bases, in that order; junction bases with no gene match: 3. Here the CDR3 DNA reads TGTGCCAGCAGCTCCCGGGACAGGGCCTACGAGCAGTACTTC. It encodes CASSSRDRAYEQYF.

The chain uses TRBV30 and TRBJ1-3, with 11 nucleotides matching TRBD1. The trim removed 5 bases at V and 4 bases at J, leaving 1 base unmatched. The CDR3 spans 13 residues. The germline V gene has CDR1 GTSNPN and CDR2 SVGIG (reference sequence). CDR3 loop: CAWGQGAGNTIYF. The CDR3 DNA reads as TGTGCCTGGGGACAGGGGGCGGGAAACACCATATATTTT.

The rearrangement links TRBV7-9 to TRBJ2-3, with a possible D match to TRBD1 (6 bases). The CDR3 consists of 14 residues. CDR1 is SEHNR and CDR2 is FQNEAQ in the germline V gene (reference sequence). V was pared by 4 bases and J by 4 bases, with 12 bases between. The DNA for the CDR3 is TGTGCCAGCAGCTACAGGGAAGGACCAGATACGCAGTATTTT. Amino acid sequence: CASSYREGPDTQYF.

V is TRBV28 and J is TRBJ2-2; 8 nucleotides agree with TRBD2. V lost 4 bases, J lost 5 bases, and 15 bases stayed unmatched. The CDR3 length is 18 residues. CDR1 and CDR2 (germline): MDHEN, SYDVKM. This chain's CDR3 is CASSSPGVAGRRTGELFF. CDR3 bases: TGTGCCAGCAGTTCCCCCGGGGTAGCGGGAAGGCGTACCGGGGAGCTGTTTTTT.

The chain couples TRBV7-2 to TRBJ2-1, with TRBD2 matching 11 bases. This CDR3 has 13 amino acids. Germline assignment: CDR1 SGHTA and CDR2 FQGNSA. Germline trimming cut 5 bases from V and 10 bases from J; bases unmatched to any gene: 4. Written as DNA, the CDR3 is TGTGCCAGCAGCCCACGGACTAGCGGGGAGCAGTTCTTC. Translating gives CASSPRTSGEQFF.

V gene TRBV6-1 combines with J gene TRBJ2-5, with TRBD1 as a possible D gene (5 bases). The J call is in doubt because the DNA end fits TRBJ2-7 better. This CDR3 region has 13 residues. Per germline, CDR1 MNHNS and CDR2 SASEGT. DNA for the CDR3: TGTGCCAGCGGTCGACAGAGCTCCTACGAGCAGTACTTC. This sequence encodes CASGRQSSYEQYF.

The V and J genes are TRBV6-1 and TRBJ2-7; D may be TRBD2 (7 bases). The germline V gene has CDR1 MNHNS and CDR2 SASEGT. The CDR3 is 14 amino acids. The germline V and J ends were trimmed by 3 bases and 3 bases, with 12 bases remaining between them. The CDR3 nucleotides are TGTGCCAGCAGTGAGGGGGGGCAATACTACGAGCAGTACTTC. Its protein is CASSEGGQYYEQYF.

The chain employs TRBV6-1 and TRBJ1-2; possible D gene TRBD1, 5 bases. Trimming removed 6 bases at V and 10 bases at J, with 18 bases between. Per the germline V gene, CDR1 is MNHNS and CDR2 is SASEGT. The CDR3 loop spans 13 amino acids. Written as DNA, the CDR3 is TGTGCCAGCAGGAAGCGTGAAGGCAGGGTCTACACCTTC. It is translated as CASRKREGRVYTF.

This sequence joins TRBV6-5 and TRBJ2-3; TRBD1 agrees at 8 bases. Germline V gives CDR1 MNHEY, CDR2 SVGAGI. The CDR3 covers 13 residues. J gave up 4 bases and V 5 bases, and 2 bases lay outside the gene matches. The CDR3 sequence is CASSPDRADTQYF. The CDR3 nucleotides are TGTGCCAGCAGTCCGGACAGGGCAGATACGCAGTATTTT.

The chain combines TRBV6-5 with TRBJ2-1; perhaps TRBD1 as D (5 bases). This CDR3 is built from 15 residues. Germline loops: CDR1 MNHEY, CDR2 SVGAGI. Trimming removed 5 bases at V and 7 bases at J, with 18 bases between. The DNA of the CDR3 is TGTGCCAGCAGTCCTCTCCTAGGGGTCGGTAATGAGCAGTTCTTC. Protein: CASSPLLGVGNEQFF.

The rearrangement links TRBV5-1 to TRBJ2-1; 7 bases map to TRBD2. Germline V lookup: CDR1 SGHRS, CDR2 YFSETQ. The ends lost 1 base at V and 5 bases at J; junction bases unmatched: 9. The CDR3 is 16 residues long. The CDR3 DNA reads TGCGCCAGCAGCTTGATTGGCGGGAGCTGGGACAATGAGCAGTTCTTC. Its translation is CASSLIGGSWDNEQFF.

Only one count was recorded for this clone. The CDR3 here is CASGTGPWEQYF. The CDR3 DNA sequence: TGTGCCAGCGGGACAGGGCCTTGGGAGCAGTACTTC. This chain uses TRBV7-9 with TRBJ2-7, with 9 bases that match TRBD1. V lost 8 bases to trimming and J lost 7 bases; unmatched junction nucleotides: 6. The CDR3 runs 12 residues. Per the germline V gene, CDR1 is SEHNR and CDR2 is FQNEAQ (reference sequence).

The J gene is TRBJ2-1, the V gene TRBV19; D perhaps matches TRBD2 (6 bases). CDR3 size: 16 residues. The V gene lost 2 bases and the J gene lost 4 bases, with 15 bases spanning the gap. Germline V gene sequence: CDR1 LNHDA, CDR2 SQIVND (reference sequence). The CDR3 sequence is CASSISLAGGYNEQFF. CDR3 nucleotide sequence: TGTGCCAGTAGTATATCACTAGCCGGAGGTTACAATGAGCAGTTCTTC.

The J gene is TRBJ1-1, the V gene TRBV11-2; 8 bases are a match to TRBD1. V was clipped by 1 base and J by 1 base; unmatched bases: 2. Germline V gene data show CDR1 as SGHAT and CDR2 as FQNNGV. CDR3 length: 15 amino acids. The chain's CDR3 is CASSLVGQGNTEAFF. Written as DNA, the CDR3 is TGTGCCAGCAGCTTAGTTGGACAGGGGAACACTGAAGCTTTCTTT.

The rearrangement links TRBV7-9 to TRBJ1-3, with 7 bases that match TRBD1. The V and J ends lost 4 bases and 1 base, in that order; junction bases with no gene match: 10. The CDR3 consists of 17 residues. CDR1 and CDR2 (germline): SEHNR, FQNEAQ (reference sequence). CDR3 sequence reads: CASSSRDSKLSGNTIYF. The CDR3 DNA is TGTGCCAGCAGCTCTCGGGACAGCAAACTTTCTGGAAACACCATATATTTT.

V and J are TRBV6-1 and TRBJ2-7, with 9 nucleotides matching TRBD2. The germline CDR1 and CDR2 sequences are MNHNS and SASEGT. V gave up 2 bases and J gave up 4 bases; unmatched junction bases: 6. This CDR3 contains 15 residues. CDR3 nucleotides: TGTGCCAGCAGTGAATCCGTAGCGGGGGATTACGAGCAGTACTTC. As protein: CASSESVAGDYEQYF.

The V call is TRBV7-8, the J call TRBJ1-4; TRBD1 agrees at 7 bases. V lost 1 base and J lost 7; bases outside the gene matches: 3. CDR1 and CDR2 from the germline V gene are SGHVS and FQNEAQ. The CDR3 is made up of 14 amino acids. CDR3 DNA sequence: TGTGCCAGCAGCTTAGTGACAGGGAGTGAAAAACTGTTTTTT. Encoded protein: CASSLVTGSEKLFF.

This chain joins TRBV9 and TRBJ2-1, with 7 bases matching TRBD2. The ends lost 0 bases at V and 2 bases at J; junction bases unmatched: 8. CDR1 SGDLS and CDR2 YYNGEE come from the germline V gene. The CDR3 is 17 amino acids. DNA of the CDR3: TGTGCCAGCAGCGTAGAGGACCGGCTAGCGGCCTACAATGAGCAGTTCTTC. Translated: CASSVEDRLAAYNEQFF. The full variable domain, with the rest looked up from reference TRBV9 and TRBJ2-1, is DSGVTQTPKHLITATGQRVTLRCSPRSGDLSVYWYQQSLDQGLQFLIQYYNGEERAKGNILERFSAQQFPDLHSELNLSSLELGDSALYFCASSVEDRLAAYNEQFFGPGTRLTVL.

This chain connects TRBV28 to TRBJ2-5, with 14 bases identical to TRBD2. TRBJ2-7 matches the DNA end more closely, so the J call is doubtful. The germline gives CDR1 MDHEN, CDR2 SYDVKM. The CDR3 extends over 15 amino acids. DNA for the CDR3: TGTGCCAGCAGCCACCGACTAGCGGGAGGGAGCGAGCAGTACTTC. It yields the protein CASSHRLAGGSEQYF.

In DNA form, the CDR3 reads TGTGCCAGCTCCCATCCGACAGACTCTGGAAACACCATATATTTT. It encodes CASSHPTDSGNTIYF. The chain combines TRBV18 with TRBJ1-3; D might be TRBD1 (5 bases). Trimming removed 6 bases at V and 0 bases at J, with 12 bases between. The CDR3 is 15 residues long. Germline CDR1 and CDR2: KGHSH and LQKENI.

Turning to this clone: A junction end diverges from the germline sequence, so it may reflect a read error. This chain joins TRBV7-9 and TRBJ2-1; possible D gene TRBD2, 6 bases. The CDR3 is made up of 14 amino acids. The V gene's germline CDR1 is SEHNR and CDR2 FQNEAQ (reference sequence). Written as DNA, the CDR3 is TGTTCCAGTCTCGGGCTAACGGGGGTCAATGAGCAGTTCTTC. It specifies CSSLGLTGVNEQFF.

The chain combines TRBV9 with TRBJ2-2; D is uncertain. Trimming pared 0 bases from V and 4 bases from J, leaving 4 bases between. CDR1 SGDLS and CDR2 YYNGEE come from the germline V gene. The CDR3 totals 13 residues. CDR3 protein: CASSVAFTGELFF. The CDR3, as DNA: TGTGCCAGCAGCGTAGCTTTCACCGGGGAGCTGTTTTTT. The full variable domain, rest sourced from reference TRBV9 and TRBJ2-2, is DSGVTQTPKHLITATGQRVTLRCSPRSGDLSVYWYQQSLDQGLQFLIQYYNGEERAKGNILERFSAQQFPDLHSELNLSSLELGDSALYFCASSVAFTGELFFGEGSRLTVL.

The chain joins TRBV5-6 to TRBJ2-1; 9 nucleotides line up with TRBD2. This CDR3 has 15 residues. V dropped 4 bases and J dropped 4; count of bases not matched to a gene: 6. The germline CDR1 and CDR2 sequences are SGHDT and YYEEEE. CDR3 sequence reads: CASSIVAGDYNEQFF. The CDR3 region has the DNA TGTGCCAGCAGCATAGTAGCGGGAGATTACAATGAGCAGTTCTTC.